Presented here are 13 T cell receptor beta chains from one specimen sequenced in a study of graft-versus-host responses after intestinal transplantation. Clones were sequenced by immunoSEQ multiplex PCR, and TCRdb holds only the in-frame ones, with some missing. Of over 60,000 clones in the sample, 80% to 95% were seen once. Sequences were derived from bone marrow, sampled 700 to 850 days after intestinal transplantation. The receptors come from a human patient who received an intestinal transplant, so some T cells may come from the graft donor.

This chain uses TRBV11-2 with TRBJ2-5; 7 bases map to TRBD2. Per the germline V gene, CDR1 is SGHAT and CDR2 is FQNNGV. This CDR3 spans 15 amino acids. Trimming cost V 4 bases and J 2 bases; bases outside gene matches: 7. The DNA for the CDR3 is TGTGCCAGCAGCTCTGGACTAGACTCACAAGAGACCCAGTACTTC. Protein sequence: CASSSGLDSQETQYF. Complete variable domain (other parts from reference TRBV11-2 and TRBJ2-5): EAGVAQSPRYKIIEKRQSVAFWCNPISGHATLYWYQQILGQGPKLLIQFQNNGVVDDSQLPKDRFSAERLKGVDSTLKIQPAKLEDSAVYLCASSSGLDSQETQYFGPGTRLLVL.

V is TRBV28 and J is TRBJ2-7; 7 bases are a match to TRBD1. The CDR3 runs to 15 residues. Germline V gene sequence: CDR1 MDHEN, CDR2 SYDVKM. V trimming: 5 bases; J trimming: 2 bases; junction bases outside the gene matches: 9. The CDR3 sequence: CASSLSRDSTYEQYF. CDR3 sequence (DNA): TGTGCCAGCAGTCTATCCCGGGACAGTACCTACGAGCAGTACTTC.

V gene TRBV27 combines with J gene TRBJ1-3, with 7 bases lining up with TRBD1. Germline assignment: CDR1 MNHEY and CDR2 SMNVEV (reference sequence). The trim removed 6 bases at V and 3 bases at J, leaving 8 bases unmatched. This CDR3 spans 15 amino acids. CDR3 protein: CASRRTGVGGNTIYF. The CDR3 DNA reads as TGTGCCAGCAGGCGTACAGGGGTGGGTGGAAACACCATATATTTT.

The chain couples TRBV4-2 to TRBJ2-5; D is undetermined. The CDR3 is 14 residues long. Per germline, CDR1 LGHNA and CDR2 YNFKEQ. Trimming took off 0 bases at V and 7 bases at J, with 12 bases between the two ends. The chain's CDR3 is CASSQDPPTGTQYF. For the CDR3, the DNA is TGTGCCAGCAGCCAAGATCCCCCGACTGGGACCCAGTACTTC.

The gene calls are TRBV4-1 and TRBJ1-2, with D possibly matching TRBD1 (6 bases). CDR1 is MGHRA, CDR2 YSYEKL, per germline. The CDR3 length is 15 residues. V lost 4 bases, J lost 4 bases, and 16 bases lay in between. CDR3 protein: CASSRTQGFSYGYTF. The CDR3 region has the DNA TGCGCCAGCAGCCGAACACAGGGTTTTTCCTATGGCTACACCTTC.

This chain links TRBV13 with TRBJ2-3; D tentatively reads TRBD1 or TRBD2 (5 bases each). The germline gives CDR1 PRHDT, CDR2 FYEKMQ (reference sequence). The CDR3 has 13 residues. The V and J ends lost 5 bases and 2 bases respectively, with 8 bases between them. The CDR3 sequence is CASSRGTTDTQYF. In DNA form, the CDR3 reads TGTGCCAGCAGCCGAGGGACCACAGATACGCAGTATTTT.

The count of this clone is one. V is TRBV6-5 and J is TRBJ1-2, with D hard to call. The CDR3 has 11 residues. The ends were cut back, 6 bases at V and 9 bases at J, with 11 bases in the middle. Germline CDR1 reads MNHEY; CDR2 reads SVGAGI. The CDR3 nucleotides are TGTGCCAGCAGAGAAGACATCAGCTACACCTTC. It translates to CASREDISYTF.

The V gene is TRBV13, the J gene TRBJ2-5; 8 bases line up with TRBD1. Looked up from germline, CDR1 is PRHDT and CDR2 is FYEKMQ (reference sequence). V shed 8 bases and J 6 bases; nucleotides not matched to a gene: 8. The CDR3 is made up of 13 amino acids. The CDR3 coding sequence is TGTGCCAGCCTAGGACAGGGCAGGAAGACCCAGTACTTC. Translation: CASLGQGRKTQYF.

The chain has TRBV7-2 and TRBJ1-4; D perhaps matches TRBD1 (6 bases). V was clipped by 5 bases and J by 6 bases, with 16 bases between them. The V gene's germline CDR1 is SGHTA and CDR2 FQGNSA. This CDR3 region has 15 residues. For the CDR3, the DNA is TGTGCCAGCAGCCGTTTAGGCAGGGGTTATGAAAAACTGTTTTTT. This codes for CASSRLGRGYEKLFF.

The chain is built from TRBV21-1 and TRBJ2-3; no check of the table's D call, TRBD2, against the DNA was made. TRBV21-1 is recorded as a pseudogene. The CDR3 totals 17 residues. The CDR3, as DNA: TGTGCCAGCAGCAAAGTTCCGGGGGAGGCAGTTTCAGATACGCAGTATTTT. It codes for CASSKVPGEAVSDTQYF.

The chain uses TRBV6-5 and TRBJ1-2; TRBD1 is a possible D gene (5 bases). Looked up from germline, CDR1 is MNHEY and CDR2 is SVGAGI. The CDR3 is 10 amino acids. V was pared by 10 bases and J by 7 bases, with 10 bases between. The CDR3 reads CATWGGGYTF. CDR3 DNA sequence: TGTGCCACCTGGGGGGGTGGCTACACCTTC.

This chain links TRBV4-1 with TRBJ1-5, with unresolved D. Per germline, CDR1 MGHRA and CDR2 YSYEKL. The CDR3 has 14 amino acids. The V end lost 3 bases, the J end lost 5 bases, and 11 bases lay between the germline ends. The CDR3 region is CASSQYTEYQPQHF. For the CDR3, the DNA is TGCGCCAGCAGCCAGTATACAGAGTATCAGCCCCAGCATTTT.

In DNA form, the CDR3 reads TGCGCCAGCAGCGGCGGGACAGGGAGCGTCAATGAGCAGTTCTTC. It yields the protein CASSGGTGSVNEQFF. The chain joins TRBV5-1 to TRBJ2-1; 9 nucleotides agree with TRBD1. Germline-derived CDR1 and CDR2 are SGHRS and YFSETQ. With V trimmed by 4 bases and J by 6 bases, 8 bases remained unmatched. CDR3 size: 15 residues.